This T cell receptor (beta chain) was recorded in a study of blood T cell repertoires in COVID-19. Original methodology: Estimated nucleated cell counts came from reference gene primer amplification. TCRdb keeps only in-frame clones here, not all; method: immunoSEQ multiplex PCR. V, J and clone size are those of that table, while D and trimming were read from the DNA. The sample yields roughly 100,000 clones, 69% seen once. Germline trimming cut 0 bases from V and 3 bases from J; bases unmatched to any gene: 4. The CDR3 covers 15 residues. Germline CDR1 and CDR2: MNHEY and SVGAGI. The sequenced sample consisted of peripheral blood. The rearrangement joins TRBV6-5 to TRBJ2-7, with TRBD1 identical over 8 bases. The clonotype was recovered from an elderly man with acute or convalescent COVID-19. CDR3 amino acids: CASSYSYRGIYEQYF. Here the CDR3 DNA reads TGTGCCAGCAGTTACTCCTACAGGGGGATCTACGAGCAGTACTTC.